Below, 32 T cell receptor beta chains from the same sample are listed, as sequenced in a study of radiotherapy plus CTLA-4 blockade in lung cancer (dated by TCRdb to the late 2010s). Receptor libraries were prepared by the immunoSEQ multiplex PCR assay. This is the immuneACCESS table as TCRdb keeps it, with only in-frame sequences that have V and J called. A part of the clones is gone; compared with another copy, unresolved V genes explain less than half, and the rest is unexplained. This sample gives 100,000 or so clones in total; roughly 80% of them show up just once. In total, the top ten clones hold more than 20% of the sample. The source material was peripheral blood, sampled from a patient treated with radiotherapy plus ipilimumab. The receptors originated from a human donor with non-small cell lung cancer that progressed on radiotherapy plus ipilimumab.

The chain recombines TRBV11-3 with TRBJ1-4; 7 bases map to TRBD1. V lost 5 bases to trimming and J lost 0 bases; unmatched junction nucleotides: 3. The germline CDR1 and CDR2 sequences are SGHNT and YENEEA. The CDR3 totals 15 residues. Written as DNA, the CDR3 is TGTGCCAGCAGCCAAGGGACAGCAACTAATGAAAAACTGTTTTTT. Translation: CASSQGTATNEKLFF.

A single count supports this clone. The chain combines TRBV2 with TRBJ1-1; 8 bases are shared with TRBD1. The CDR3 extends over 13 amino acids. CDR1 and CDR2 from the germline V gene are SNHLY and FYNNEI. V shed 10 bases, J shed 1 base, and the junction held 5 bases outside the gene matches. CDR3 bases: TGTGCCACCAGACAGGGGTGGAACACTGAAGCTTTCTTT. Translation gives CATRQGWNTEAFF.

This chain's CDR3 is CASSFMSPDTQYF. The CDR3 DNA is TGTGCCAGCAGTTTCATGAGTCCGGATACGCAGTATTTT. The chain links TRBV28 to TRBJ2-3; D remains ambiguous. The V and J ends lost 3 bases and 6 bases respectively, with 10 bases between them. Germline assignment: CDR1 MDHEN and CDR2 SYDVKM. The CDR3 has 13 residues.

This clone was recorded only once. The V and J genes are TRBV4-1 and TRBJ2-6, with no clear D. The germline V gene has CDR1 MGHRA and CDR2 YSYEKL. This CDR3 region has 16 residues. V gave up 2 bases and J gave up 0 bases, with 8 bases separating them. The CDR3 region is CASSQPTGSGANVLTF. In DNA form, the CDR3 reads TGCGCCAGCAGCCAACCGACGGGCTCTGGGGCCAACGTCCTGACTTTC.

The rearrangement uses TRBV5-1 and TRBJ2-1, with 8 nucleotides matching TRBD1. The ends lost 0 bases at V and 3 bases at J; junction bases unmatched: 8. The CDR3 is 17 residues long. Germline CDR1 SGHRS, CDR2 YFSETQ. The CDR3, as DNA: TGCGCCAGCAGCTTGGTCATAGGGGGGACAGGCTACAATGAGCAGTTCTTC. Translating it yields CASSLVIGGTGYNEQFF.

The genes are TRBV4-1 and TRBJ2-3; 9 bases are shared with TRBD2. The germline V gene has CDR1 MGHRA and CDR2 YSYEKL. This CDR3 comprises 18 residues. V lost 3 bases to trimming and J lost 5 bases; unmatched junction nucleotides: 15. Here the CDR3 reads CASSQEAGSGSILDTQYF. The CDR3 DNA is TGCGCCAGCAGCCAGGAAGCGGGTAGCGGGAGTATTTTAGATACGCAGTATTTT.

The chain joins TRBV7-8 to TRBJ2-5; D unresolved. V was trimmed by 3 bases and J by 3 bases, leaving 8 bases between them. CDR3 length: 13 amino acids. Germline V lookup: CDR1 SGHVS, CDR2 FQNEAQ. The chain's CDR3 is CASSFGKEETQYF. CDR3 sequence (DNA): TGTGCCAGCAGCTTCGGTAAGGAAGAGACCCAGTACTTC.

Points on this clone: The germline gene is not matched at one end of the junction; a read error may be the cause. The V and J genes are TRBV19 and TRBJ2-2, with 8 bases that match TRBD2. Germline V gives CDR1 LNHDA, CDR2 SQIVND (reference sequence). This CDR3 is built from 14 residues. CDR3 loop: CASSISGNSGELFF. For the CDR3, the DNA is TGTGCCAGTAGTATTAGCGGGAACTCCGGGGAGCTGTTTTTT.

V is TRBV6-1 and J is TRBJ2-3; 7 bases agree with TRBD2. This CDR3 region has 15 residues. Germline CDR1 reads MNHNS; CDR2 reads SASEGT. V gave up 4 bases and J gave up 2 bases; unmatched junction bases: 6. The CDR3 DNA reads TGTGCCAGCAGTGCGTTAGCGGGTTCCACAGATACGCAGTATTTT. It encodes CASSALAGSTDTQYF.

This clone was picked up a small number of times. The chain combines TRBV5-1 with TRBJ1-3; D might be TRBD1 (5 bases). Trimming took 6 bases from V and 1 from J, leaving 14 bases between them. This CDR3 spans 15 amino acids. Germline values: CDR1 SGHRS, CDR2 YFSETQ. CDR3 region: CASKSGTESGNTIYF. In nucleotides, the CDR3 is TGCGCCAGCAAATCCGGGACGGAGTCTGGAAACACCATATATTTT. The complete variable domain, with remaining parts taken from reference TRBV5-1 and TRBJ1-3, reads KAGVTQTPRYLIKTRGQQVTLSCSPISGHRSVSWYQQTPGQGLQFLFEYFSETQRNKGNFPGRFSGRQFSNSRSEMNVSTLELGDSALYLCASKSGTESGNTIYFGEGSWLTVV.

CDR3 sequence reads: CASSSGDSNEKLFF. CDR3 DNA sequence: TGCGCCAGCAGCTCGGGGGACAGTAATGAAAAACTGTTTTTT. The V and J genes are TRBV5-1 and TRBJ1-4; TRBD1 aligns across 7 bases. The CDR3 runs 14 residues. J gave up 4 bases and V 3 bases, and 3 bases lay outside the gene matches. Germline V gene data show CDR1 as SGHRS and CDR2 as YFSETQ.

The rearrangement joins TRBV5-1 to TRBJ2-7; D might be TRBD1 or TRBD2, each matching 5 bases. Germline CDR1 SGHRS, CDR2 YFSETQ. The ends were cut back, 3 bases at V and 0 bases at J, with 10 bases in the middle. The CDR3 is 14 residues long. CDR3 sequence reads: CASSSGSLSYEQYF. In DNA, the CDR3 is TGCGCCAGCAGCTCAGGGAGCCTCTCCTACGAGCAGTACTTC.

The chain is built from TRBV28 and TRBJ2-7; 9 nucleotides align to TRBD1. The trim removed 6 bases at V and 5 bases at J, leaving 11 bases unmatched. The CDR3 runs to 15 residues. Germline V gene data show CDR1 as MDHEN and CDR2 as SYDVKM. CDR3 DNA: TGTGCCAGCAGCCGGAGGGGGACAGGGTACGACGAGCAGTACGTC. Protein product: CASSRRGTGYDEQYV.

The chain joins TRBV6-1 to TRBJ1-2; 7 bases agree with TRBD1. Trimming cost V 0 bases and J 5 bases; bases outside gene matches: 3. The CDR3 is made up of 14 amino acids. Germline lookup yields CDR1 MNHNS and CDR2 SASEGT. CDR3 nucleotide sequence: TGTGCCAGCAGTGAAGCCCAGGGGGGTTATGGCTACACCTTC. Protein: CASSEAQGGYGYTF.

The V and J genes are TRBV5-6 and TRBJ2-7; D is perhaps TRBD1 (5 bases). Trimming took off 4 bases at V and 3 bases at J, with 14 bases between the two ends. CDR3 length: 14 amino acids. The germline V gene has CDR1 SGHDT and CDR2 YYEEEE. CDR3: CASSTGPGVYEQYF. The CDR3 DNA is TGTGCCAGCAGCACAGGACCGGGCGTCTACGAGCAGTACTTC.

This chain links TRBV7-6 with TRBJ1-4, with TRBD1 matching over 9 bases. Per germline, CDR1 SGHVS and CDR2 FNYEAQ. Trimming removed 5 bases from V and 8 bases from J; junction bases left unmatched: 6. There are 14 residues in the CDR3. CDR3 nucleotides: TGTGCCAGCAGCCGGGACAGGGAGTCGGAAAAACTGTTTTTT. Translation: CASSRDRESEKLFF.

This clone was counted once. The chain combines TRBV7-3 with TRBJ2-1, with TRBD2 identical over 7 bases. Germline lookup yields CDR1 SGHTA and CDR2 FQGTGA. The CDR3 runs 16 residues. J gave up 0 bases and V 5 bases, and 7 bases lay outside the gene matches. The CDR3 region is CASSPGSGISYNEQFF. CDR3 in DNA: TGTGCCAGCAGCCCCGGGAGCGGGATCTCCTACAATGAGCAGTTCTTC.

The V call is TRBV7-3, the J call TRBJ2-5; 7 bases agree with TRBD1. There are 13 residues in the CDR3. Germline values: CDR1 SGHTA, CDR2 FQGTGA. J was trimmed by 4 bases and V by 2 bases; bases with no gene match: 1. CDR3 nucleotide sequence: TGTGCCAGCAGCTTACGGGACAGAGAGACCCAGTACTTC. Protein product: CASSLRDRETQYF.

This chain uses TRBV30 with TRBJ1-1; 7 bases match TRBD1. The V and J ends lost 2 bases and 7 bases, in that order; junction bases with no gene match: 4. This CDR3 spans 12 amino acids. Per the germline V gene, CDR1 is GTSNPN and CDR2 is SVGIG (reference sequence). The CDR3: CAWSTDRLEAFF. CDR3 bases: TGTGCCTGGAGTACGGACAGGCTTGAAGCTTTCTTT. Together with reference TRBV30 and TRBJ1-1, the CDR3 gives the full variable domain: SQTIHQWPATLVQPVGSPLSLECTVEGTSNPNLYWYRQAAGRGLQLLFYSVGIGQISSEVPQNLSASRPQDRQFILSSKKLLLSDSGFYLCAWSTDRLEAFFGQGTRLTVV.

The rearrangement uses TRBV12-5 and TRBJ2-7; D possibly corresponds to TRBD1 (5 bases). The CDR3 is made up of 14 amino acids. The germline V gene has CDR1 LGHNT and CDR2 FRNRAP. The V and J ends lost 5 bases and 6 bases respectively, with 17 bases between them. The CDR3 DNA follows: TGTGCTAGTGGTCAGGGCTTTGAACAGGTCGAGCAGTACTTC. This encodes CASGQGFEQVEQYF.

The chain has TRBV6-6 and TRBJ1-3; possible D gene TRBD1, 6 bases. The V and J ends lost 5 bases and 0 bases respectively, with 11 bases between them. The CDR3 runs 15 residues. From germline, CDR1 is MNHNY and CDR2 SVGAGI (reference sequence). CDR3 bases: TGTGCCAGCAGTGATACAGGGAACTCTGGAAACACCATATATTTT. It encodes CASSDTGNSGNTIYF.

The V and J genes are TRBV5-1 and TRBJ1-1, with D possibly being TRBD1 (5 bases). Looked up from germline, CDR1 is SGHRS and CDR2 is YFSETQ. The V and J ends lost 0 bases and 2 bases respectively, with 11 bases between them. The CDR3 covers 15 residues. This CDR3 reads CASSLVIGANTEAFF. The CDR3 DNA reads as TGCGCCAGCAGCTTGGTAATTGGGGCCAACACTGAAGCTTTCTTT.

The chain carries TRBV14 and TRBJ1-4, with TRBD1 matching over 8 bases. Germline loops: CDR1 SGHDN, CDR2 FVKESK. This CDR3 is 14 amino acids long. The V segment lost 4 bases and the J segment 5 bases; nucleotides outside the gene matches: 3. The CDR3 reads CASSPQGANEKLFF. The CDR3 nucleotides read TGTGCCAGCAGCCCCCAGGGGGCGAATGAAAAACTGTTTTTT.

The V and J genes are TRBV7-3 and TRBJ2-2; no reliable D call. CDR1 is SGHTA and CDR2 is FQGTGA in the germline V gene. The length of the CDR3 is 13 residues. Trimming took 5 bases from V and 7 from J, leaving 11 bases between them. The CDR3 loop is CASSAFLYGELFF. In DNA, the CDR3 is TGTGCCAGCAGCGCCTTTCTATACGGGGAGCTGTTTTTT.

The chain employs TRBV28 and TRBJ2-7; D not resolved. This CDR3 spans 15 amino acids. Germline assignment: CDR1 MDHEN and CDR2 SYDVKM. V was shortened by 6 bases and J by 0 bases, with 15 bases between the two germline ends. CDR3 sequence (DNA): TGTGCCAGCAGACGACGCATCAAGAGCTCCTACGAGCAGTACGTC. Its translation is CASRRRIKSSYEQYV.

The rearrangement joins TRBV7-3 to TRBJ1-1; possibly TRBD1 for D (6 bases). The germline CDR1 and CDR2 sequences are SGHTA and FQGTGA. Trimming removed 5 bases at V and 5 bases at J, with 12 bases between. CDR3 size: 13 residues. CDR3 sequence reads: CASSPDSKTEAFF. The CDR3, as DNA: TGTGCCAGCAGCCCGGACAGCAAGACTGAAGCTTTCTTT.

This rearrangement joins TRBV7-2 to TRBJ2-2, with TRBD2 as a possible D gene (5 bases). The germline V gene encodes CDR1 SGHTA and CDR2 FQGNSA. The CDR3 length is 15 residues. The V gene lost 5 bases and the J gene lost 3 bases, with 13 bases spanning the gap. The CDR3 region has the DNA TGTGCCAGCAGCCCGGACTGGCGGGACACCGGGGAGCTGTTTTTT. Protein: CASSPDWRDTGELFF.

CDR3 sequence reads: CASGSGQGYTEAFF. In DNA form, the CDR3 reads TGTGCCAGCGGCTCGGGACAGGGATACACTGAAGCTTTCTTT. V usage is TRBV19 and J usage is TRBJ1-1; 9 bases are shared with TRBD1. J lost 3 bases, V lost 9 bases, and 8 bases had no gene match. The V gene's germline CDR1 is LNHDA and CDR2 SQIVND (reference sequence). The CDR3 is 14 residues long.

V and J are TRBV27 and TRBJ2-1, with D unclear. This CDR3 comprises 15 residues. Looked up from germline, CDR1 is MNHEY and CDR2 is SMNVEV (reference sequence). The ends were cut back, 2 bases at V and 7 bases at J, with 15 bases in the middle. CDR3 bases: TGTGCCAGCAGTTTAATCGATCATCCCCGGAATGAGCAGTTCTTC. It translates to CASSLIDHPRNEQFF.

This chain connects TRBV2 to TRBJ2-1; weak D call: TRBD2 (6 bases). The germline V gene encodes CDR1 SNHLY and CDR2 FYNNEI. The CDR3 sequence is 14 residues long. V was pared by 2 bases and J by 8 bases, with 13 bases between. The CDR3 loop is CASSELAALYEQFF. The CDR3 DNA reads as TGTGCCAGCAGTGAATTAGCGGCCTTGTATGAGCAGTTCTTC.

This chain joins TRBV28 and TRBJ2-5; D perhaps matches TRBD1 (7 bases). The CDR3 is 15 residues long. Per the germline V gene, CDR1 is MDHEN and CDR2 is SYDVKM. With 2 bases removed from V and 5 bases from J, the gap between germline ends came to 15 bases. In DNA form, the CDR3 reads TGTGCCAGCAGTTTAACACCCAGGGGGGAGGAGACCCAGTACTTC. It yields the protein CASSLTPRGEETQYF.

The CDR3 DNA is TGTGCCAGCAGCCTTTCACAGGAATTCGGGACCCAGTACTTC. This codes for CASSLSQEFGTQYF. The chain combines TRBV16 with TRBJ2-5; D is possibly TRBD1 (5 bases). CDR1 is KGHSY, CDR2 FQNENV, per germline. The CDR3 extends over 14 amino acids. The V and J ends lost 4 bases and 7 bases respectively, with 16 bases between them.